The clone carrying this TCR beta chain showed up just a few times. Its antigen is undetermined. The sample belongs to a study of CD8 T cells in ankylosing spondylitis. Study outcomes and limitations: Clones linked to disease, bearing a CD8+ phenotype, were relatively rare in peripheral blood. Clones tied to disease were said to be significantly enriched in matched ankylosing spondylitis synovial fluid. Blood of patients with ankylosing spondylitis appeared to be characterized by a TCR beta motif of eight highly homologous variants.

Quantitative barcoded 5'-RACE was used to prepare TCR beta libraries. TCRdb ran MiXCR on the 5' RACE reads and lists one entry per CDR3 protein. Of some 700,000 distinct CDR3 sequences listed, under 20% are singletons. The sequenced sample was blood, either unsorted or a sorted T cell fraction (not recorded which). The receptor's source is a male donor with ankylosing spondylitis.

DNA for the CDR3: TGTGCCAGCAGTTCCCGCTTACTAGCGGGAGCAGGAGAGACCCAGTACTTC. Amino acid sequence: CASSSRLLAGAGETQYF. The chain carries TRBV12-3 or TRBV12-4 and TRBJ2-5; TRBD2 agrees at 11 bases. The length of the CDR3 is 17 residues. Trimming removed 4 bases from V and 4 bases from J; junction bases left unmatched: 11.